Only one count was recorded for the clone carrying this TCR beta chain. These data originate in a study of cytomegalovirus exposure and HLA in healthy donors. Amplification used 60 Vbeta primers and 13 Jbeta primers. The repertoire was sequenced with immunoSEQ multiplex PCR; TCRdb's copy has only in-frame clones and lacks some. The sample comprises tens of thousands of clones, 75% to 80% of which are singletons, and about 8% rests with the top ten. The V gene's germline CDR1 is SQVTM and CDR2 ANQGSEA. Between the trimmed V and J ends, which lost 7 bases and 1 base, there was a span of 8 bases. The length of the CDR3 is 13 residues.

The chain couples TRBV29-1 to TRBJ2-6; D call uncertain. Sequencing input: PBMCs. This sequence was found in a man aged 18-30 years in good health and CMV-seropositive. The CDR3 is CSARISGANVLTF. The DNA for the CDR3 is TGCAGCGCGCGGATTTCTGGGGCCAACGTCCTGACTTTC. Variable domain in full (rest from reference TRBV29-1 and TRBJ2-6): SAVISQKPSRDICQRGTSLTIQCQVDSQVTMMFWYRQQPGQSLTLIATANQGSEATYESGFVIDKFPISRPNLTFSTLTVSNMSPEDSSIYLCSARISGANVLTFGAGSRLTVL.